The entry below gives a single T cell receptor (beta chain) sequence along with its context. Its antigen is currently unknown. This sample is part of a study of T cell responses to AZD1222 COVID-19 vaccine. Study findings and constraints: Nearly half of spike-specific TCRs reportedly target variant regions that are unmutated in the B.1.351 and B.1.1.7 variants.

The table came from immunoSEQ multiplex PCR; TCRdb's copy has only in-frame clones and leaves some out. The sample lists around 140,000 clones, roughly 92% occurring once. Trimming at V came to 1 base and at J to 0 bases, leaving 10 bases not matched to a gene. Germline CDR1 and CDR2: LGHDT and YNNKEL (reference sequence). The CDR3 runs to 20 residues. V and J are TRBV3-1 (or the pseudogene TRBV3-2) and TRBJ2-6, with 9 bases that match TRBD1. Sequenced material: peripheral blood, taken on day 0 of AZD1222 vaccination. The TCR comes from an adult in good health. The CDR3 region is CASSQGFGQGSYSGANVLTF. The CDR3 bases are TGTGCCAGCAGCCAAGGCTTCGGACAGGGGTCCTACTCTGGGGCCAACGTCCTGACTTTC.